This TCR beta chain is drawn from a study of cytomegalovirus exposure and HLA in healthy donors. The PCR was carried out with 60 Vbeta primers and 13 Jbeta primers. Generated by immunoSEQ multiplex PCR, the TCRdb table keeps only in-frame clones and is missing some. The table records approximately 190,000 clones, roughly 80% of them present only once. Notes on this clone: Its antigen is not identified.

Findings and caveats of the study: Fewer N-insertions (relative to the approximately 700-donor mean) were reportedly seen in an Asian-associated ancestry cluster in a later analysis. The study reported that TCR beta sequences accurately predicted HLA-A and HLA-B alleles in most subjects.

There are 14 residues in the CDR3. Trimming at V came to 11 bases and at J to 1 base, leaving 8 bases not matched to a gene. Germline CDR1 reads MNHEY; CDR2 reads SVGAGI. The sequenced sample was PBMCs. The sequence derives from a woman aged 18 to 35 in good health and CMV-seronegative. The chain links TRBV6-5 to TRBJ2-3; TRBD1 aligns across 8 bases. The CDR3 protein is CAAQGASGTDTQYF. The CDR3 nucleotides are TGTGCCGCCCAGGGGGCATCTGGCACAGATACGCAGTATTTT.